This TCR beta chain was obtained from a study of Ad26.COV2.S vaccination and SARS-CoV-2 variants. The treatment here: roughly 19 received Ad26.COV2.S at low or high dose, single or two shots; five or six received placebo; per-sample allocation not given. Following the first vaccine or placebo injection, samples were taken on day 63. Vaccination employed an Ad26 vector expressing the Wuhan-strain SARS-CoV-2 spike. Profiled with immunoSEQ multiplex PCR; TCRdb holds only in-frame clones, not every one. Here the sample spans 350,000 to 500,000 clones, roughly 88% being singletons. This clonotype was sampled from a person aged 18-65 years who received the Ad26.COV2.S COVID-19 vaccine or a placebo. The sequences come from peripheral blood, collected in a trial of Ad26.COV2.S vaccine versus placebo.

The DNA for the CDR3 is TGTGCCAGTAGAACGGGGGTGGAAGATACGCAGTATTTT. Its translation: CASRTGVEDTQYF. The rearrangement links TRBV28 to TRBJ2-3, with D maybe TRBD2 (6 bases). V was trimmed by 9 bases and J by 5 bases, leaving 15 bases between them. The CDR3 sequence is 13 residues long. Germline V gene lookup returns CDR1 MDHEN and CDR2 SYDVKM.